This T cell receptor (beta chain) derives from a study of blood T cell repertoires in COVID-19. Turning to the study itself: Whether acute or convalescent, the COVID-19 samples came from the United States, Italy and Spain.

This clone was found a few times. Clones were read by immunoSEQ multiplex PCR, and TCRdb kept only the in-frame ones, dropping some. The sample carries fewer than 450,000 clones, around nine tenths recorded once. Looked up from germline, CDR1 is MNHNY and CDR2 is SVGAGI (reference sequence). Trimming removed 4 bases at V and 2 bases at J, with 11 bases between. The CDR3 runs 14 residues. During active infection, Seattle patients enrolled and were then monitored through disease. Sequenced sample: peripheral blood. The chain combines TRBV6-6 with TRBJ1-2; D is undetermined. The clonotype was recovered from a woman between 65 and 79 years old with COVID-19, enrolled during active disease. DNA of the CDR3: TGTGCCAGCAGTTCCCTTATACTAAACTATGGCTACACCTTC. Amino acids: CASSSLILNYGYTF.